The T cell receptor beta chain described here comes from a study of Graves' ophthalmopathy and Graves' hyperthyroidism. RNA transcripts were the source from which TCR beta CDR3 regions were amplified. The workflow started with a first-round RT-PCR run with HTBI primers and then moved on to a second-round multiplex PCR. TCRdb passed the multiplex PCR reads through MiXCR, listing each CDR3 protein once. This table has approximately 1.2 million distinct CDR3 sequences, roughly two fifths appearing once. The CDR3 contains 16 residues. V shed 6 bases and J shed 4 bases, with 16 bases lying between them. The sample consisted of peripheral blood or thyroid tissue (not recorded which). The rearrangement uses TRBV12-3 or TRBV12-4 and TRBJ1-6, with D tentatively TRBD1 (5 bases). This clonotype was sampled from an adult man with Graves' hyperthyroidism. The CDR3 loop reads CASRRGGLLYNSPLHF. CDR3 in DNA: TGTGCCAGCAGGCGGGGGGGGTTGCTATATAATTCACCCCTCCACTTT.